This T cell receptor beta chain was recorded in a study of neurological immune-mediated disorders. This clonotype was seen many times. The antigen is unknown. Over 190 million TCR-beta sequences from 15-18 subjects came from every sequencing run. Using its own MiXCR run on the 5' RACE reads, TCRdb lists one record per CDR3 protein. The data show 95,000 or so distinct CDR3 sequences, roughly 3.5% seen once. Trimming pared 0 bases from V and 0 bases from J, leaving 10 bases between. Germline CDR1 reads SGHDT; CDR2 reads YYEEEE. This CDR3 is built from 16 residues. Study results and limitations: According to phylogenetic grouping, one related-CDR3 cluster, a possible signature, contained the repertoires of 18 of 34 multiple sclerosis patients.

The sequencing input was PBMCs. The genes are TRBV5-6 and TRBJ2-1, with unresolved D. This sequence was found in a woman aged 18-29 years with multiple sclerosis. CDR3 protein: CASSLEVVSSYNEQFF. For the CDR3, the DNA is TGTGCCAGCAGCTTGGAGGTAGTAAGCTCCTACAATGAGCAGTTCTTC.